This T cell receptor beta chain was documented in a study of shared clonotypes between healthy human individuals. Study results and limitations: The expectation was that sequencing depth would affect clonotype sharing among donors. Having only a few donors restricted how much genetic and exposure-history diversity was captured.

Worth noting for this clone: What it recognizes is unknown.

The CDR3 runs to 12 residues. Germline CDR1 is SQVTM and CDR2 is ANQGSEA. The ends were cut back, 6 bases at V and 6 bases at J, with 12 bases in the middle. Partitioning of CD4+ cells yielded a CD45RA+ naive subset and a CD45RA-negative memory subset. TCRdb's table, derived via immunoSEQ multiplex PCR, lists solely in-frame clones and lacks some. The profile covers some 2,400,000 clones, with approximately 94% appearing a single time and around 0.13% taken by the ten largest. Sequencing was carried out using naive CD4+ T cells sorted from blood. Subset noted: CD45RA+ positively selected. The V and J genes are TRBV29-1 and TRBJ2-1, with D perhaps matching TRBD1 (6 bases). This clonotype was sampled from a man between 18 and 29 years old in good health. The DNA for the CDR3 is TGCAGCGTGGGAACAGGGCTCAATGAGCAGTTCTTC. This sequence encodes CSVGTGLNEQFF.